This T cell receptor (beta chain) was sequenced during a study of shared clonotypes between healthy human individuals. The CDR3 covers 16 residues. Germline V lookup: CDR1 LGHNA, CDR2 YSLEER. V gave up 0 bases and J gave up 5 bases; unmatched junction bases: 7. Repertoires were generated with immunoSEQ multiplex PCR, while TCRdb's copy carries only in-frame clones and drops some. This table holds around 2,000,000 clones, about 95% found once. Naive CD8 cells, CD45RO-negative and positively selected for CCR7, excluded terminally differentiated effector memory CD45RA+ cells. The sequencing sample was made of naive CD8+ T cells sorted from blood. The rearrangement uses TRBV4-3 and TRBJ2-3; 8 bases are a match to TRBD2. The source of this sequence is a man younger than 30 in good health. The CDR3 protein is CASSQETGGPGDTQYF. CDR3 in DNA: TGCGCCAGCAGCCAAGAGACGGGAGGGCCGGGAGATACGCAGTATTTT.